The T cell receptor beta chain described here comes from a study of breast tumors, draining lymph nodes, adjacent tissues. Breast cancer patients provided tissue from their axillary draining lymph nodes. MiXCR, applied by TCRdb to the multiplex PCR reads, yields one record per CDR3 protein. Of 100,000 or so distinct CDR3 sequences in the sample, roughly 20% are singletons; the top ten hold less than 1.5%. With regard to this clonotype: The conserved phenylalanine or tryptophan normally closing the CDR3 is absent here, so this likely arose from a read error.

Germline CDR1 is SNHLY and CDR2 is FYNNEI. The ends were cut back, 4 bases at V and 3 bases at J, with 10 bases in the middle. The CDR3 contains 13 residues. Sequenced input: axillary lymph node tissue. V and J are TRBV2 and TRBJ2-7; possible D gene TRBD1, 6 bases. The TCR originated in a female donor with breast cancer. Some clones in this sample may be carry-over from other donors' samples. The CDR3 is CASSAGVVYEQYL. The CDR3 nucleotides read TGTGCCAGCAGTGCAGGGGTAGTCTACGAGCAGTACCTC.